Following are 9 T cell receptor beta chains from one sample sequenced in a study of blood T cells in healthy people across ages (dated by TCRdb to 2014 to 2015). The library came from 5' RACE. TCRdb shows the sequencer as Illumina HiSeq 2500. The second PCR ran for about 7 to 11 cycles and used a J-beta primer mix along with a sample-barcoded 5' primer. TCRdb trimmed public reads at Q25 via fastp, called clones via MiXCR and kept in-frame beta chains. Under each unique CDR3 protein, matching rows form one entry showing the most common genes and DNA. The sample table lists more than 1,400,000 distinct CDR3 sequences, around two fifths of them with a count of one. 7.9% of the sample lies in the top ten. The sample taken for sequencing was blood. These receptor sequences come from a woman younger than 30 in good health.

With respect to this clonotype: At one end the junction does not follow the germline gene, possibly because of a read error. This chain links TRBV27 with TRBJ2-4, with a possible D match to TRBD1 (6 bases). The CDR3 is made up of 14 amino acids. Germline CDR1 MNHEY, CDR2 SMNVEV (reference sequence). CDR3 amino acids: CASGEPTGKNIRYF. Written as DNA, the CDR3 is TGTGCCAGCGGTGAACCGACAGGCAAAAACATTCGGTACTTC.

The table lists this clonotype with a few counts. The chain employs TRBV5-1 and TRBJ2-1; 11 nucleotides line up with TRBD2. The ends lost 3 bases at V and 10 bases at J; junction bases unmatched: 12. The CDR3 spans 16 residues. Germline V lookup: CDR1 SGHRS, CDR2 YFSETQ. CDR3 DNA: TGCGCCAGCAGCTCTCGCATACTAGCGGGGGATGTGGAGCAGTTCTTC. This gives the protein CASSSRILAGDVEQFF.

This clonotype was detected only a few times. This CDR3 is CATTTGEKYGYTF. The CDR3 bases are TGTGCCACCACGACAGGAGAAAAATATGGCTACACCTTC. The V gene is TRBV7-8, the J gene TRBJ1-2, with D tentatively TRBD1 (6 bases). Germline CDR1 reads SGHVS; CDR2 reads FQNEAQ. The CDR3 extends over 13 amino acids. V dropped 10 bases and J dropped 5 bases, with 17 bases sitting between them.

The V call is TRBV6-1, the J call TRBJ2-5; tentatively, D is TRBD2 (5 bases). V dropped 6 bases and J dropped 1 base, with 15 bases sitting between them. Looked up from germline, CDR1 is MNHNS and CDR2 is SASEGT. This CDR3 is 15 amino acids long. CDR3 sequence: CASSRPGGSQETQYF. CDR3 in DNA: TGTGCCAGCAGCCGACCAGGAGGATCCCAAGAGACCCAGTACTTC.

The genes are TRBV4-1 and TRBJ1-1; D gene uncertain. Germline lookup yields CDR1 MGHRA and CDR2 YSYEKL. V was shortened by 6 bases and J by 4 bases, with 18 bases between the two germline ends. The CDR3 covers 15 residues. The CDR3 nucleotides are TGCGCCAGCAGTCTAAGAGCCCATTGGGCCACTGAAGCTTTCTTT. The encoded protein is CASSLRAHWATEAFF.

This clonotype has only a few counts. The gene calls are TRBV7-9 and TRBJ1-1; 7 bases align to TRBD1. V dropped 1 base and J dropped 6; count of bases not matched to a gene: 8. CDR1 is SEHNR and CDR2 is FQNEAQ in the germline V gene (reference sequence). This CDR3 spans 15 amino acids. The CDR3 coding sequence is TGTGCCAGCAGCTTAGACAGGGGAATGAAATCTGAAGCTTTCTTT. It encodes CASSLDRGMKSEAFF.

V and J are TRBV28 and TRBJ2-1, with 11 bases fitting TRBD2. The closer fit of TRBJ2-7 to the DNA end suggests the J call may be wrong. The CDR3 length is 16 residues. The germline V gene encodes CDR1 MDHEN and CDR2 SYDVKM. CDR3 DNA sequence: TGTGCCAGCAGTTTCCCGATAGCGGGAGGGAAGCACGAGCAGTACTTC. It encodes CASSFPIAGGKHEQYF.

This clonotype was seen a few times. The chain links TRBV7-8 to TRBJ2-7; tentatively, D is TRBD1 (6 bases). The CDR3 runs to 15 residues. The germline V and J ends were trimmed by 1 base and 2 bases, with 12 bases remaining between them. The germline V gene encodes CDR1 SGHVS and CDR2 FQNEAQ. This CDR3 is CASSLGTEPTYEQYF. The CDR3 nucleotides are TGTGCCAGCAGCTTAGGGACAGAGCCTACCTACGAGCAGTACTTC. The full variable domain, completed using reference TRBV7-8 and TRBJ2-7, is GAGVSQSPRYKVAKRGQDVALRCDPISGHVSLFWYQQALGQGPEFLTYFQNEAQLDKSGLPSDRFFAERPEGSVSTLKIQRTQQEDSAVYLCASSLGTEPTYEQYFGPGTRLTVT.

The gene calls are TRBV28 and TRBJ2-5, with a weak D call TRBD2 (6 bases). The DNA matches TRBJ2-7 better at its end, which makes the J call doubtful. CDR3 size: 19 residues. CDR1 and CDR2 (germline): MDHEN, SYDVKM. The CDR3 here is CASSHGLGGAKGDSYEQYF. In nucleotides, the CDR3 is TGTGCCAGCAGTCACGGCCTGGGGGGAGCAAAGGGAGACTCCTACGAGCAGTACTTC.